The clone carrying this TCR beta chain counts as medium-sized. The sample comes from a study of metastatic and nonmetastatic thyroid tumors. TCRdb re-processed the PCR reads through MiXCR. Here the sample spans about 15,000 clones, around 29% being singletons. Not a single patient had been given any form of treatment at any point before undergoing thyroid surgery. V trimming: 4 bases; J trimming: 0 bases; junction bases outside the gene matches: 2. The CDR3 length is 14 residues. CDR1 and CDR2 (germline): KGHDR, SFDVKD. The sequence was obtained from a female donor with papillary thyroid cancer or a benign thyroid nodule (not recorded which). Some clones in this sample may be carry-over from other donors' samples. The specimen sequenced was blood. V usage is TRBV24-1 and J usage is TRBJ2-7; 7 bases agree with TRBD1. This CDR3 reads CATSEGDSSYEQYF. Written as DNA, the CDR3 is TGTGCCACCAGTGAAGGGGACAGCTCCTACGAGCAGTACTTC.